This TCR beta chain was obtained from a study of blood T cell repertoires in COVID-19. Across the study: Acute-phase and convalescent COVID-19 samples originated in the United States, Italy and Spain. PBMCs, B-cell-depleted T cells, or T cells provided the cDNA or gDNA that made up the material.

Method: immunoSEQ multiplex PCR; TCRdb's copy keeps in-frame clones and lacks some. Here the sample spans roughly 250,000 clones, roughly 87% being singletons. Adults between about 18 and 89 years of age took part from fewer than 30 US areas. Germline CDR1 reads WSHSY; CDR2 reads SAAADI. This CDR3 comprises 14 residues. V lost 6 bases and J lost 10; bases outside the gene matches: 7. This chain uses TRBV10-2 with TRBJ1-6, with TRBD1 matching 9 bases. The receptor comes from a woman in her twenties or thirties with acute COVID-19. The sample consisted of PBMCs or T cells enriched from blood (not recorded which). The CDR3: CASSPGTGYSPLHF. The CDR3 nucleotides are TGCGCCAGCAGCCCCGGGACAGGGTACTCACCCCTCCACTTT.